This T cell receptor (beta chain) was recorded in a study of shared clonotypes between healthy human individuals. The wider study: CD8 memory received one plate per donor, CD8 naive two, CD4 memory three and CD4 naive three.

Terminally differentiated effector memory CD45RA+ cells were excluded from the naive CD8 cells, which were CD45RO-negative and positively selected for CCR7. V dropped 5 bases and J dropped 3 bases, with 29 bases sitting between them. The CDR3 extends over 20 amino acids. Per the germline V gene, CDR1 is LNHDA and CDR2 is SQIVND (reference sequence). Data came from immunoSEQ multiplex PCR; TCRdb stores just in-frame clones and leaves some out. The sample carries about 2 million clones, approximately 94% recorded once. Findings of the study overall: Approximately 5% was the fraction of naive CD4 clonotypes found shared across a handful of donors.

A word on this clone: Its target is unknown.

The sequenced material came from naive CD8+ T cells sorted from blood. The rearrangement uses TRBV19 and TRBJ2-1, with D hard to call. This clonotype originated in a man aged 18 to 29 in good health. CDR3 in amino acids: CASSGAQSPTTPSFYNEQFF. CDR3 in DNA: TGTGCCAGTAGTGGAGCACAGTCCCCGACAACCCCGAGTTTCTACAATGAGCAGTTCTTC.